This is a list of T cell receptor beta chains from one sample in a study of CD8 T cells in ankylosing spondylitis. TCRdb re-derived calls from the 5' RACE reads in MiXCR, one entry per CDR3 protein. The data show some 350,000 distinct CDR3 sequences, with roughly 15% seen just once and about 1% held by the top ten. Sequencing was performed on blood, either unsorted or a sorted T cell fraction (not recorded which). The receptor source for this set is a male donor with ankylosing spondylitis or in good health (not recorded which). Both conserved end residues are part of each CDR3. D genes are given only for firm matches. Size is omitted from some rows. Given values are once, few, many or a class for expanded clones.

clone size: many
D gene: -
J gene: TRBJ2-5
V gene: TRBV29-1
CDR3 DNA: TGCAGCGTTGCTGAGGGAGGAATTGGAGAGACCCAGTACTTC
CDR3 protein: CSVAEGGIGETQYF

clone size: few
D gene: -
J gene: TRBJ2-7
V gene: TRBV6-1
CDR3 DNA: TGTGCCAGCACCCCCGGTCCAGGGGTTGGCTCCTACGAGCAGTACTTC
CDR3 protein: CASTPGPGVGSYEQYF

clone size: few
D gene: -
J gene: TRBJ1-3
V gene: TRBV18
CDR3 DNA: TGTGCCAGCTCACCACCGGGGACACATATCGCCGGAAACACCATATATTTT
CDR3 protein: CASSPPGTHIAGNTIYF

clone size: -
D gene: TRBD2
J gene: TRBJ2-3
V gene: TRBV2
CDR3 DNA: TGTGCCAGCAGTGTCCCTGGGACTAGCGCAGGTTCTAGCACAGATACGCAGTATTTT
CDR3 protein: CASSVPGTSAGSSTDTQYF

clone size: -
D gene: TRBD2
J gene: TRBJ2-1
V gene: TRBV19
CDR3 DNA: TGTGCCAGTAGTATACCCCGACTAGGTACTAGCGGGGGATACAATGAGCAGTTCTTC
CDR3 protein: CASSIPRLGTSGGYNEQFF

clone size: -
D gene: TRBD2
J gene: TRBJ2-1
V gene: TRBV29-1
CDR3 DNA: TGCAGCGTTGGACTAGCGGGACAGAGTAATGAGCAGTTCTTC
CDR3 protein: CSVGLAGQSNEQFF

clone size: -
D gene: -
J gene: TRBJ2-7
V gene: TRBV3-1
CDR3 DNA: TGTGCCAGCAGCCAAGAGGTAAGGTCCCGGAAGCAGTACTTC
CDR3 protein: CASSQEVRSRKQYF

clone size: few
D gene: -
J gene: TRBJ1-2
V gene: TRBV20-1
CDR3 DNA: TGCAGTGCTAGACGGTCAGGGAACTATGGCTACACCTTC
CDR3 protein: CSARRSGNYGYTF

clone size: many
D gene: -
J gene: TRBJ1-1
V gene: TRBV12-3/TRBV12-4
CDR3 DNA: TGTGCCAGCAGTTCCCCTCCGGACAGTTCAGGAGCTTTCTTT
CDR3 protein: CASSSPPDSSGAFF

clone size: -
D gene: TRBD2
J gene: TRBJ2-5
V gene: TRBV20-1
CDR3 DNA: TGCAGTGCTCTAGCGGGAGGGGGAGGAGAGACCCAGTACTTC
CDR3 protein: CSALAGGGGETQYF

clone size: -
D gene: TRBD2
J gene: TRBJ2-3
V gene: TRBV20-1
CDR3 DNA: TGCAGTGCTAGAGTACCTAGCGGGGGGGCCATAGATACGCAGTATTTT
CDR3 protein: CSARVPSGGAIDTQYF